This T cell receptor (beta chain) was sequenced for a study of cytomegalovirus exposure and HLA in healthy donors. Points from the study as a whole: Follow-up analysis seemed to connect common viral pathogens with several of the most significant clusters identified.

The CDR3 is 13 amino acids. V was clipped by 6 bases and J by 4 bases, with 12 bases between them. PCR was performed using 60 Vbeta and 13 Jbeta primers. Profiling relied on immunoSEQ multiplex PCR, and the TCRdb table lists in-frame clones only, not all of them. The listing records tens of thousands of clones. About this clone itself: Its antigen is unknown.

Sequencing was performed on PBMCs. This TCR was sampled from a middle-aged woman in good health and CMV-seropositive. The rearrangement uses TRBV6-7 and TRBJ1-1, with D possibly being TRBD1 (5 bases). TRBV6-7 is placed among ORFs of uncertain function. CDR3 sequence: CASRGGNSTEAFF. In DNA form, the CDR3 reads TGTGCCAGCAGGGGGGGGAATAGCACTGAAGCTTTCTTT.